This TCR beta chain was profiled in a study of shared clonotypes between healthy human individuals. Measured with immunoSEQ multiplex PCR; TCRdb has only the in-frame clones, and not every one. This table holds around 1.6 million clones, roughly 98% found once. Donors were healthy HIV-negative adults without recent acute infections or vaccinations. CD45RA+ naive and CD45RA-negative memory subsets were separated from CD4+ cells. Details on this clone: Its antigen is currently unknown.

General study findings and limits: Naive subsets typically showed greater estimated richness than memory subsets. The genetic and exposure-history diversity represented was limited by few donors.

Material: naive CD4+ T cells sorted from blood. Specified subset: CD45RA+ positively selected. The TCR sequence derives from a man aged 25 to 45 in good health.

The CDR3 DNA follows: TGTGCCAGCAGCCAAGATGTCACCTATGGCTACACCTTC. Protein: CASSQDVTYGYTF. This chain connects TRBV4-2 to TRBJ1-2, with unresolved D. Germline loops: CDR1 LGHNA, CDR2 YNFKEQ. Trimming cost V 0 bases and J 4 bases, with 6 bases left between them. This CDR3 spans 13 amino acids.